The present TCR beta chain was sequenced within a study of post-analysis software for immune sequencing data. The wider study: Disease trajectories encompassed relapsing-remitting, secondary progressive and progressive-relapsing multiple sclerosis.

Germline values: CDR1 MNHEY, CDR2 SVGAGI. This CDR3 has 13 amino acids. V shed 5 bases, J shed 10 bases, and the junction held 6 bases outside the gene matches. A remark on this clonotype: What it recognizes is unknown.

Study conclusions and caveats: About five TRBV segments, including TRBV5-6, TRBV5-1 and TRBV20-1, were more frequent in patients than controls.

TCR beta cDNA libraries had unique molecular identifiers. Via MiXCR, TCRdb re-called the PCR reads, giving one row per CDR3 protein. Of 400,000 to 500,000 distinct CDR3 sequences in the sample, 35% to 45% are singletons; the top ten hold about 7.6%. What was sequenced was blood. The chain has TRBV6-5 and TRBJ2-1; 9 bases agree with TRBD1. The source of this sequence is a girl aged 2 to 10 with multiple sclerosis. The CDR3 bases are TGTGCCAGCAGTCTGACAGGGGGGACCGAGCAGTTCTTC. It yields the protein CASSLTGGTEQFF.